The present T cell receptor (beta chain) was sequenced within a study of esophageal squamous cell carcinoma under preoperative chemotherapy. As for the study in general: Both tumor-infiltrating lymphocytes and peripheral blood T cells were profiled.

As for time point: after preoperative PTX-NDP chemotherapy. This CDR3 has 14 residues. The J segment lost 12 bases and the V segment lost 4 bases, leaving 12 bases of the junction unmatched. Germline V gene data show CDR1 as SGHVS and CDR2 as FNYEAQ. Notes on the study in general: Post-treatment tumor-infiltrating lymphocytes appeared partly derived from peripheral T cells migrating into the tumor.

Each CDR3 protein is one row after TCRdb ran MiXCR on the PCR reads. This sample has 30,000 or so distinct CDR3 sequences; approximately 51% occur once, and the top ten carry around 23%. This clonotype was observed a few times. Its antigen remains unidentified. The gene calls are TRBV7-6 and TRBJ2-3; 8 nucleotides align to TRBD2. This specimen was collected from a patient given preoperative chemotherapy. This clonotype originated in a human donor with esophageal squamous cell carcinoma. The donor label of this sample is uncertain. The CDR3 sequence is CASSSGGFPETQYF. The CDR3 nucleotides are TGTGCCAGCAGCTCGGGGGGGTTCCCAGAGACCCAGTATTTT.